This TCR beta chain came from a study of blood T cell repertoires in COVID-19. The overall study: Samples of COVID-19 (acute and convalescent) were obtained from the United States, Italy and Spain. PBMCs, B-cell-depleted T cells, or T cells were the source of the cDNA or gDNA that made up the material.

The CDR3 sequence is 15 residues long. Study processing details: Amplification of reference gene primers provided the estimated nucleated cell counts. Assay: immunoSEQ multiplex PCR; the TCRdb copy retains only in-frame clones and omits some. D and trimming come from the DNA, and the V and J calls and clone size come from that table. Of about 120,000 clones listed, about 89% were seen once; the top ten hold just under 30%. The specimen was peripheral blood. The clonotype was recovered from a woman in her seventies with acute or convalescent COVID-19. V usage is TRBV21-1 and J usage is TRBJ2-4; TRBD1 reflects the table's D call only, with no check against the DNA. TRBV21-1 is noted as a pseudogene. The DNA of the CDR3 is TGTGCCAGCAGCCCTCGGACAGGGCCAAAAAACATTCAGTACTTC. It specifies CASSPRTGPKNIQYF.